One and the same sample provided the 21 T cell receptor beta chains below, sequenced in a study of CD8+ T cells in alopecia areata. Investigators isolated RNA and reverse transcribed it into cDNA to act as the sequencing template. Assay: immunoSEQ multiplex PCR; the TCRdb copy retains only in-frame clones and omits some. The data contain a few hundred thousand clones, 67% of them singletons. Sequenced here: CD4+ T cells sorted from blood, sampled at week 0. Every receptor here comes from a human donor with alopecia areata.

In this sample, this clone turned up a few times. The chain is built from TRBV7-2 and TRBJ2-5, with D possibly being TRBD1 (5 bases). The V and J ends lost 5 bases and 4 bases respectively, with 14 bases between them. The CDR3 runs 14 residues. CDR1 is SGHTA, CDR2 FQGNSA, per germline. This CDR3 reads CASSQWGAAETQYF. The CDR3 DNA follows: TGTGCCAGCAGCCAGTGGGGCGCGGCAGAGACCCAGTACTTC.

This clone has just a few counts. J is TRBJ2-7 and V is TRBV5-1; D unclear. CDR3 size: 14 residues. V was trimmed by 4 bases and J by 3 bases, leaving 14 bases between them. Germline CDR1 SGHRS, CDR2 YFSETQ. The CDR3 region is CASSPGSALYEQYF. CDR3 DNA sequence: TGCGCCAGCAGCCCGGGTAGTGCCCTCTACGAGCAGTACTTC. Combining the CDR3 with reference TRBV5-1 and TRBJ2-7 gives the whole variable domain KAGVTQTPRYLIKTRGQQVTLSCSPISGHRSVSWYQQTPGQGLQFLFEYFSETQRNKGNFPGRFSGRQFSNSRSEMNVSTLELGDSALYLCASSPGSALYEQYFGPGTRLTVT.

This clone was recorded a few times. The chain is built from TRBV2 and TRBJ2-3; TRBD1 might be the D (5 bases). The CDR3 covers 13 residues. Trimming took 4 bases from V and 6 from J, leaving 11 bases between them. Germline V gives CDR1 SNHLY, CDR2 FYNNEI. The CDR3 DNA reads as TGTGCCAGCAGTGGGACATTTTCGGATACGCAGTATTTT. It yields the protein CASSGTFSDTQYF.

The chain couples TRBV11-2 to TRBJ2-2; possibly TRBD1 for D (6 bases). The V gene lost 1 base and the J gene lost 4 bases, with 13 bases spanning the gap. The germline gives CDR1 SGHAT, CDR2 FQNNGV. The CDR3 spans 16 residues. For the CDR3, the DNA is TGTGCCAGCAGCTTAGCCAGGGGCAGGGCCACCGGGGAGCTGTTTTTT. Protein product: CASSLARGRATGELFF.

CDR3 residues: CASSVSGTANRNEQYF. Written as DNA, the CDR3 is TGTGCCAGCAGTGTATCCGGGACAGCCAACCGGAACGAGCAGTACTTC. This chain links TRBV6-1 with TRBJ2-7; TRBD1 matches 7 bases. Per the germline V gene, CDR1 is MNHNS and CDR2 is SASEGT. The CDR3 has 16 residues. V shed 4 bases and J 5 bases; nucleotides not matched to a gene: 14.

V is TRBV29-1 and J is TRBJ2-3, with D possibly called TRBD1 or TRBD2 (5 bases each). The CDR3 spans 12 residues. CDR1 and CDR2 (germline): SQVTM, ANQGSEA. The V end lost 8 bases, the J end lost 5 bases, and 14 bases lay between the germline ends. CDR3 in amino acids: CSPGTGGDTQYF. CDR3 coding DNA: TGCAGCCCTGGGACCGGCGGAGATACGCAGTATTTT.

The chain combines TRBV30 with TRBJ2-5; perhaps TRBD2 as D (5 bases). The CDR3 contains 16 residues. V was cut by 2 bases and J by 1 base, with 17 bases left in between. The germline V gene encodes CDR1 GTSNPN and CDR2 SVGIG (reference sequence). DNA of the CDR3: TGTGCCTGGAGTTCCACCGAGGGTTATCGCCAAGAGACCCAGTACTTC. Encoded protein: CAWSSTEGYRQETQYF. Looking up the rest from reference TRBV30 and TRBJ2-5 gives the full variable domain: SQTIHQWPATLVQPVGSPLSLECTVEGTSNPNLYWYRQAAGRGLQLLFYSVGIGQISSEVPQNLSASRPQDRQFILSSKKLLLSDSGFYLCAWSSTEGYRQETQYFGPGTRLLVL.

This chain connects TRBV10-3 to TRBJ1-1; D not resolved. Trimming took 6 bases from V and 3 from J, leaving 20 bases between them. Germline CDR1 and CDR2: ENHRY and SYGVKD. This CDR3 contains 16 residues. Here the CDR3 DNA reads TGTGCCATCAGCGGCCTTCCGGTCAGTGGGGACACTGAAGCTTTCTTT. It yields the protein CAISGLPVSGDTEAFF.

This clone came up once. This sequence joins TRBV7-9 and TRBJ2-7; D gene uncertain. Trimming removed 5 bases from V and 2 bases from J, with 13 bases in between. Germline CDR1 is SEHNR and CDR2 is FQNEAQ (reference sequence). CDR3 size: 14 residues. The CDR3 here is CASSPSTLTYEQYF. The DNA for the CDR3 is TGTGCCAGCAGCCCGTCGACACTAACCTACGAGCAGTACTTC.

The V call is TRBV2, the J call TRBJ2-5, with TRBD1 matching over 7 bases. V shed 7 bases and J 2 bases; nucleotides not matched to a gene: 7. Germline V gene lookup returns CDR1 SNHLY and CDR2 FYNNEI. This CDR3 spans 14 amino acids. CDR3 region: CASTIRDSQETQYF. The DNA of the CDR3 is TGTGCCAGCACCATCCGGGACAGTCAAGAGACCCAGTACTTC.

This clone has a handful of counts. The same CDR3 arises from other DNA sequences in this sample as well. This sequence joins TRBV5-1 and TRBJ1-5; no definite D call. Germline lookup yields CDR1 SGHRS and CDR2 YFSETQ. The CDR3 is made up of 13 amino acids. Between the trimmed V and J ends, which lost 1 base and 4 bases, there was a span of 6 bases. CDR3 in DNA: TGCGCCAGCAGCTTGTCGGCGAATCAGCCCCAGCATTTT. Protein product: CASSLSANQPQHF. Supplemented by reference TRBV5-1 and TRBJ1-5, the full variable domain reads KAGVTQTPRYLIKTRGQQVTLSCSPISGHRSVSWYQQTPGQGLQFLFEYFSETQRNKGNFPGRFSGRQFSNSRSEMNVSTLELGDSALYLCASSLSANQPQHFGDGTRLSIL.

In this sample, this clone turned up a few times. V usage is TRBV30 and J usage is TRBJ1-4; D not resolved. The V end lost 2 bases, the J end lost 7 bases, and 11 bases lay between the germline ends. The length of the CDR3 is 13 residues. Germline assignment: CDR1 GTSNPN and CDR2 SVGIG (reference sequence). CDR3 region: CAWSLGWGEKLFF. DNA for the CDR3: TGTGCCTGGAGTCTTGGGTGGGGTGAAAAACTGTTTTTT. The variable domain in full, completed from reference TRBV30 and TRBJ1-4, reads SQTIHQWPATLVQPVGSPLSLECTVEGTSNPNLYWYRQAAGRGLQLLFYSVGIGQISSEVPQNLSASRPQDRQFILSSKKLLLSDSGFYLCAWSLGWGEKLFFGSGTQLSVL.

This clone has a count of ten or more. V usage is TRBV2 and J usage is TRBJ2-2, with D unclear. Germline V gene data show CDR1 as SNHLY and CDR2 as FYNNEI. V was trimmed by 7 bases and J by 2 bases, leaving 17 bases between them. This CDR3 contains 16 residues. CDR3 DNA: TGTGCCAGCAACCCGGACCTCCTTCCAAACACCGGGGAGCTGTTTTTT. Protein: CASNPDLLPNTGELFF.

This chain joins TRBV5-6 and TRBJ2-5; D is ambiguous. V lost 4 bases and J 5 bases, leaving 18 bases between the germline ends. The CDR3 spans 15 residues. Looked up from germline, CDR1 is SGHDT and CDR2 is YYEEEE. In DNA form, the CDR3 reads TGTGCCAGCAGCCCTACTTTACAGCCCGGGGAGACCCAGTACTTC. Its protein product is CASSPTLQPGETQYF.

This chain joins TRBV9 and TRBJ1-4; unclear D gene. With 0 bases removed from V and 8 bases from J, the gap between germline ends came to 11 bases. CDR1 is SGDLS, CDR2 YYNGEE, per germline. The CDR3 has 14 amino acids. The CDR3 loop reads CASSVGPSREKLFF. Written as DNA, the CDR3 is TGTGCCAGCAGCGTAGGGCCGTCTCGCGAAAAACTGTTTTTT.

V and J are TRBV29-1 and TRBJ1-4; 11 bases fit TRBD1. V lost 4 bases to trimming and J lost 1 base; unmatched junction nucleotides: 2. Germline V gene lookup returns CDR1 SQVTM and CDR2 ANQGSEA. CDR3 size: 15 residues. The CDR3, as DNA: TGCAGCGTTGTGGACAGGGGGCAAACTAATGAAAAACTGTTTTTT. Its protein product is CSVVDRGQTNEKLFF.

In this sample, this clone turned up once. The chain links TRBV7-2 to TRBJ1-2; the match to TRBD1 covers 10 bases. Germline V gene lookup returns CDR1 SGHTA and CDR2 FQGNSA. J gave up 8 bases and V 2 bases, and 2 bases lay outside the gene matches. CDR3 length: 13 residues. Written as DNA, the CDR3 is TGTGCCAGCAGCTTACGGGACAGGGGCGGCTACACCTTC. Encoded protein: CASSLRDRGGYTF.

The gene calls are TRBV30 and TRBJ2-7; D uncertain. Trimming removed 0 bases from V and 2 bases from J, with 14 bases in between. There are 15 residues in the CDR3. Germline-derived CDR1 and CDR2 are GTSNPN and SVGIG (reference sequence). This CDR3 reads CAWSVGEPEAYEQYF. The CDR3 DNA follows: TGTGCCTGGAGTGTTGGGGAACCCGAGGCCTACGAGCAGTACTTC.

This chain uses TRBV30 with TRBJ1-1, with unresolved D. The CDR3 sequence is 14 residues long. Germline loops: CDR1 GTSNPN, CDR2 SVGIG (reference sequence). V shed 3 bases and J shed 4 bases, with 15 bases lying between them. The CDR3 DNA follows: TGTGCCTGGAGGTTGCGGGCCAGTGGCACTGAAGCTTTCTTT. It is translated as CAWRLRASGTEAFF.

On this clone itself: Distinct nucleotide sequences in the sample also encode this CDR3. The rearrangement uses TRBV29-1 and TRBJ1-1; TRBD1 is a possible D gene (6 bases). This CDR3 region has 12 residues. Trimming removed 6 bases from V and 0 bases from J, with 8 bases in between. Per germline, CDR1 SQVTM and CDR2 ANQGSEA. DNA for the CDR3: TGCAGCGTGGACAGTTTGAACACTGAAGCTTTCTTT. This codes for CSVDSLNTEAFF.

The chain employs TRBV29-1 and TRBJ2-5; TRBD1 or TRBD2 may be the D gene (6 bases each). The V gene lost 4 bases and the J gene lost 0 bases, with 27 bases spanning the gap. The CDR3 totals 19 residues. Germline V gives CDR1 SQVTM, CDR2 ANQGSEA. The CDR3 here is CSVANKGGYAPQYQETQYF. CDR3 nucleotide sequence: TGCAGCGTTGCTAATAAGGGGGGTTACGCGCCCCAGTACCAAGAGACCCAGTACTTC.